The present T cell receptor beta chain was sequenced within a study of shared clonotypes between healthy human individuals. About this clone itself: The antigen is not known.

The CDR3 is 14 residues long. V lost 5 bases, J lost 10 bases, and 10 bases stayed unmatched. Germline-derived CDR1 and CDR2 are MNHNY and SVGAGI (reference sequence). Only in-frame clones appear in the TCRdb table, and some are missing; sequencing was by immunoSEQ multiplex PCR. The sample holds a few million clones; around 95% are singletons and the top ten take roughly 0.13%. General observations from the study: Some clonotypes were shared by all four sorted-subset donors, while others were not shared. The non-shared ones had lower generation probabilities than the shared ones.

V usage is TRBV6-6 and J usage is TRBJ1-2; 10 nucleotides match TRBD1. The origin of this receptor is a young man in good health. Sample: naive CD4+ T cells sorted from blood. Subset given: CD45RA+ positively selected. CDR3 bases: TGTGCCAGCAGTCTGGGGGGGGACAGGGGACTCTACACCTTC. Residues: CASSLGGDRGLYTF.